The text below deals with one T cell receptor (beta chain). The data were taken from a study of shared clonotypes between healthy human individuals. Across the whole study: Donors consisted of two women and three men between 18 and 49.

Germline assignment: CDR1 SGDLS and CDR2 YYNGEE. This CDR3 spans 15 amino acids. V was shortened by 4 bases and J by 3 bases, with 17 bases between the two germline ends. The assay ran at deep level. The repertoire was sequenced with immunoSEQ multiplex PCR; TCRdb's copy has only in-frame clones and lacks some. The sample includes approximately 2.5 million clones, roughly 93% of them seen just once. The sample consisted of naive CD4+ T cells from PBMCs. Subset specified: CD45RA+ positively selected. This clonotype was obtained from a man aged 18-30 years in good health. Some clones in this sample may be carry-over from other donors' samples. The J gene is TRBJ2-7, the V gene TRBV9, with a weak D call TRBD1 (6 bases). Here the CDR3 DNA reads TGTGCCAGCAGCTCCGGTAGGGGGAGTTTCTACGAGCAGTACTTC. Translated, it gives CASSSGRGSFYEQYF.